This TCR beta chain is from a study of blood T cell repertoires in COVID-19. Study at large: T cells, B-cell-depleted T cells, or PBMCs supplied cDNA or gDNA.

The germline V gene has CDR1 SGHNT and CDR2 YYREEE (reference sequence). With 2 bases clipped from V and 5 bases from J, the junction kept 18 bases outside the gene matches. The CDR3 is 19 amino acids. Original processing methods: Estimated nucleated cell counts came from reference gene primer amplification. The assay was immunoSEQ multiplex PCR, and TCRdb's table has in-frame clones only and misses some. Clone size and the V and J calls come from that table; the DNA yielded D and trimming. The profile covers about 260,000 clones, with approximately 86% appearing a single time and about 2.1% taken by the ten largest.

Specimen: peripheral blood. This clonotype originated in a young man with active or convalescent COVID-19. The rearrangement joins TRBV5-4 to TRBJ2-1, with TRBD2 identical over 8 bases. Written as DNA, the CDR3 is TGTGCCAGCAGCTTACGGGGTGTTTCTCCGGCGGGGGGTCACAATGAGCAGTTCTTC. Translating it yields CASSLRGVSPAGGHNEQFF.